The 30 T cell receptor beta chains below all came from one sample that was sequenced in a study of blood T cell repertoires in COVID-19. Measured with immunoSEQ multiplex PCR; TCRdb has only the in-frame clones, and not every one. This table has roughly 570,000 clones, 85% to 90% appearing once. Sequenced material: peripheral blood. The source is a woman in her forties or fifties with COVID-19, enrolled during active disease.

The genes are TRBV19 and TRBJ2-1; 9 nucleotides match TRBD1. Losses at the gene ends were 6 bases for V and 10 bases for J; bases not matched to a gene: 13. This CDR3 has 15 residues. Germline V CDR1 and CDR2: LNHDA, SQIVND (reference sequence). The CDR3 DNA reads as TGTGCCAGTAGACTACAGAGGACAGGGGATAACGAGCAGTTCTTC. Its protein is CASRLQRTGDNEQFF. The entire variable domain, with the rest obtained from reference TRBV19 and TRBJ2-1, is as follows: DGGITQSPKYLFRKEGQNVTLSCEQNLNHDAMYWYRQDPGQGLRLIYYSQIVNDFQKGDIAEGYSVSREKKESFPLTVTSAQKNPTAFYLCASRLQRTGDNEQFFGPGTRLTVL.

The chain uses TRBV6-1 and TRBJ1-3, with D perhaps matching TRBD1 (6 bases). The CDR3 has 15 residues. Germline V gene lookup returns CDR1 MNHNS and CDR2 SASEGT. V was cut by 2 bases and J by 3 bases, with 11 bases left in between. The CDR3 spells CASSEQGRYGNTIYF. CDR3 coding DNA: TGTGCCAGCAGTGAACAGGGGAGATATGGAAACACCATATATTTT.

J is TRBJ2-6 and V is TRBV9, with a tentative D call TRBD2 (6 bases). Per the germline V gene, CDR1 is SGDLS and CDR2 is YYNGEE. Trimming took 3 bases from V and 0 from J, leaving 7 bases between them. The CDR3 sequence is 15 residues long. CDR3 sequence reads: CASSGRGSGANVLTF. CDR3 nucleotide sequence: TGTGCCAGCAGCGGGAGGGGCTCTGGGGCCAACGTCCTGACTTTC.

The V gene is TRBV6-6, the J gene TRBJ1-6; 9 bases line up with TRBD1. This CDR3 spans 14 amino acids. With V trimmed by 2 bases and J by 14 bases, 7 bases remained unmatched. Per germline, CDR1 MNHNY and CDR2 SVGAGI (reference sequence). This CDR3 reads CASSYTTGQGTLHF. CDR3 nucleotides: TGTGCCAGCAGTTACACTACGGGACAGGGCACCCTCCACTTT.

The rearrangement links TRBV27 to TRBJ1-1, with a weak D call TRBD1 (5 bases). The CDR3 loop spans 15 amino acids. CDR1 and CDR2 (germline): MNHEY, SMNVEV (reference sequence). V dropped 4 bases and J dropped 6 bases, with 18 bases sitting between them. The CDR3 loop is CASSSPRRGQAEAFF. Here the CDR3 DNA reads TGTGCCAGCAGTTCACCCCGAAGGGGCCAGGCTGAAGCTTTCTTT.

In this sample, this clone turned up a few times. V and J are TRBV19 and TRBJ1-1; 7 nucleotides match TRBD1. The J segment lost 1 base and the V segment lost 5 bases, leaving 4 bases of the junction unmatched. This CDR3 region has 14 residues. Germline V lookup: CDR1 LNHDA, CDR2 SQIVND (reference sequence). Written as DNA, the CDR3 is TGTGCCAGTAGTTTCCGGACAGGGAACACTGAAGCTTTCTTT. This gives the protein CASSFRTGNTEAFF.

The chain carries TRBV2 and TRBJ2-7; 8 nucleotides agree with TRBD2. Germline assignment: CDR1 SNHLY and CDR2 FYNNEI. The length of the CDR3 is 13 residues. V lost 6 bases, J lost 0 bases, and 1 base stayed unmatched. The CDR3 nucleotides are TGTGCCAGCAGGGGGACTAGCTCCTACGAGCAGTACTTC. Amino acid sequence: CASRGTSSYEQYF.

The chain links TRBV9 to TRBJ2-1; D is possibly TRBD2 (6 bases). Between the trimmed V and J ends, which lost 4 bases and 8 bases, there was a span of 16 bases. CDR3 length equals 14 residues. Germline V gene data show CDR1 as SGDLS and CDR2 as YYNGEE. The DNA of the CDR3 is TGTGCCAGCAGCCCCCGACTAGGGATAGATGAGCAGTTCTTC. This codes for CASSPRLGIDEQFF. The whole variable domain, filled in from reference TRBV9 and TRBJ2-1, reads DSGVTQTPKHLITATGQRVTLRCSPRSGDLSVYWYQQSLDQGLQFLIQYYNGEERAKGNILERFSAQQFPDLHSELNLSSLELGDSALYFCASSPRLGIDEQFFGPGTRLTVL.

The chain links TRBV9 to TRBJ1-2, with 8 bases matching TRBD1. Germline V lookup: CDR1 SGDLS, CDR2 YYNGEE. The CDR3 loop spans 13 amino acids. V was pared by 4 bases and J by 8 bases, with 7 bases of the junction left unmatched. CDR3 loop: CASSKDRVEGYTF. For the CDR3, the DNA is TGTGCCAGCAGCAAGGACAGGGTAGAAGGCTACACCTTC.

The V gene is TRBV30, the J gene TRBJ1-1; D is unclear. The CDR3 runs to 14 residues. The germline V gene has CDR1 GTSNPN and CDR2 SVGIG (reference sequence). The CDR3: CAGYRHSKNTEAFF. CDR3 DNA: TGTGCTGGTTACCGGCACAGCAAGAACACTGAAGCTTTCTTT.

The rearrangement links TRBV19 to TRBJ1-2; tentatively, D is TRBD1 (6 bases). The CDR3 is made up of 15 amino acids. Per the germline V gene, CDR1 is LNHDA and CDR2 is SQIVND (reference sequence). The V gene lost 5 bases and the J gene lost 4 bases, with 17 bases spanning the gap. CDR3 nucleotide sequence: TGTGCCAGTAGTGTACAGGGAAAAGGAGTCTATGGCTACACCTTC. It is translated as CASSVQGKGVYGYTF.

This clone has just one count. The chain recombines TRBV10-2 with TRBJ2-6, with D uncertain. CDR3 size: 16 residues. V was cut by 4 bases and J by 1 base, with 11 bases left in between. The germline V gene encodes CDR1 WSHSY and CDR2 SAAADI. CDR3 sequence: CASSGVGASGANVLTF. The DNA for the CDR3 is TGCGCCAGCAGTGGAGTAGGAGCTTCTGGGGCCAACGTCCTGACTTTC.

This sequence joins TRBV27 and TRBJ1-4, with D possibly matching TRBD1 (5 bases). Germline V gene lookup returns CDR1 MNHEY and CDR2 SMNVEV (reference sequence). This CDR3 is built from 14 residues. V was pared by 5 bases and J by 8 bases, with 15 bases between. The CDR3 sequence is CASSRSGSHEKLFF. CDR3 sequence (DNA): TGTGCCAGCAGTCGGTCAGGGTCCCACGAAAAACTGTTTTTT.

In this sample, this clone turned up once. The rearrangement joins TRBV19 to TRBJ1-2; 10 nucleotides match TRBD1. The germline gives CDR1 LNHDA, CDR2 SQIVND (reference sequence). With 4 bases clipped from V and 4 bases from J, the junction kept 12 bases outside the gene matches. The CDR3 loop spans 17 amino acids. This CDR3 reads CASSTRAGQGSPYGYTF. CDR3 sequence (DNA): TGTGCCAGTAGTACTCGAGCGGGACAGGGGTCTCCCTATGGCTACACCTTC.

The chain links TRBV6-1 to TRBJ1-5, with a tentative D call TRBD1 (5 bases). This CDR3 has 14 residues. Germline CDR1 and CDR2: MNHNS and SASEGT. V was clipped by 1 base and J by 9 bases, with 13 bases between them. The CDR3 coding sequence is TGTGCCAGCAGTGAAGTAACAAGGGGTTGGCCCCAGCATTTT. Translated, it gives CASSEVTRGWPQHF.

V usage is TRBV2 and J usage is TRBJ2-3; TRBD2 matches 10 bases. Germline V CDR1 and CDR2: SNHLY, FYNNEI. This CDR3 comprises 15 residues. The junction had 7 bases not matched to a gene; V was cut back by 7 bases and J by 3 bases. The CDR3 sequence is CASKRLAGETDTQYF. CDR3 bases: TGTGCCAGCAAACGGCTAGCGGGGGAAACAGATACGCAGTATTTT.

The gene calls are TRBV28 and TRBJ1-3; D remains unclear. Germline V gene lookup returns CDR1 MDHEN and CDR2 SYDVKM. The CDR3 runs to 14 residues. The ends were cut back, 1 base at V and 3 bases at J, with 7 bases in the middle. This CDR3 reads CASSLSGYGNTIYF. Written as DNA, the CDR3 is TGTGCCAGCAGTTTATCGGGGTATGGAAACACCATATATTTT.

The chain couples TRBV13 to TRBJ2-7; weak D call: TRBD1 (5 bases). CDR1 is PRHDT and CDR2 is FYEKMQ in the germline V gene (reference sequence). This CDR3 region has 15 residues. Trimming stripped 5 bases from V and 2 bases from J, with 16 bases between. CDR3 nucleotides: TGTGCCAGCAGCCCCACGGCAGGGCGAACCTACGAGCAGTACTTC. Translated: CASSPTAGRTYEQYF.

This chain uses TRBV9 with TRBJ1-3; D unresolved. The V and J ends lost 2 bases and 2 bases respectively, with 11 bases between them. Per the germline V gene, CDR1 is SGDLS and CDR2 is YYNGEE. The CDR3 totals 15 residues. CDR3 bases: TGTGCCAGCAGCGTCCACTACGGAGCTGGAAACACCATATATTTT. It yields the protein CASSVHYGAGNTIYF.

The rearrangement links TRBV9 to TRBJ2-5, with D possibly TRBD1 on 6 matching bases. Trimming left V 4 bases short and J 3 bases short, with 16 bases between. CDR3 length: 15 residues. Per germline, CDR1 SGDLS and CDR2 YYNGEE. The CDR3 is CASSPILTGKETQYF. CDR3 bases: TGTGCCAGCAGCCCTATCTTAACAGGGAAAGAGACCCAGTACTTC.

The genes are TRBV6-5 and TRBJ1-4, with 9 bases that match TRBD1. CDR1 is MNHEY, CDR2 SVGAGI, per germline. The CDR3 contains 15 residues. The junction had 7 bases not matched to a gene; V was cut back by 5 bases and J by 6 bases. The DNA for the CDR3 is TGTGCCAGCAGTCCCCAGGACAGGGGTTATGAAAAACTGTTTTTT. It is translated as CASSPQDRGYEKLFF.

The V call is TRBV7-9, the J call TRBJ1-6; weak D call: TRBD1 (5 bases). The CDR3 sequence is 14 residues long. CDR1 and CDR2 (germline): SEHNR, FQNEAQ (reference sequence). V gave up 3 bases and J gave up 6 bases, with 9 bases separating them. The DNA of the CDR3 is TGTGCCAGCAGCTTTGGGGGGTCTAATTCACCCCTCCACTTT. It is translated as CASSFGGSNSPLHF. The entire variable domain, with the rest obtained from reference TRBV7-9 and TRBJ1-6, is as follows: DTGVSQNPRHKITKRGQNVTFRCDPISEHNRLYWYRQTLGQGPEFLTYFQNEAQLEKSRLLSDRFSAERPKGSFSTLEIQRTEQGDSAMYLCASSFGGSNSPLHFGNGTRLTVT.

The chain has TRBV12-3 or TRBV12-4 and TRBJ1-1; no clear D gene. There are 12 residues in the CDR3. V lost 7 bases and J 4 bases, leaving 10 bases between the germline ends. The CDR3 is CASTDGGTEAFF. The CDR3 nucleotides are TGTGCCAGCACCGACGGAGGCACTGAAGCTTTCTTT.

V gene TRBV6-5 combines with J gene TRBJ2-7, with D uncertain. The V gene lost 7 bases and the J gene lost 6 bases, with 10 bases spanning the gap. The CDR3 covers 11 residues. Germline V CDR1 and CDR2: MNHEY, SVGAGI. The CDR3 nucleotides are TGTGCCAGCACCTCTTTGTCCGAGCAGTACTTC. Translation: CASTSLSEQYF.

This chain connects TRBV11-1 to TRBJ1-2; TRBD1 might be the D (5 bases). With 3 bases removed from V and 6 bases from J, the gap between germline ends came to 17 bases. The CDR3 has 15 amino acids. The germline CDR1 and CDR2 sequences are SGHAT and FQDESV (reference sequence). CDR3 sequence (DNA): TGTGCCAGCAGCTTGTTTGGAGGGACCACTAATGGCTACACCTTC. It translates to CASSLFGGTTNGYTF.

A few counts support this clone. The chain uses TRBV3-1 (or the pseudogene TRBV3-2) and TRBJ2-7; possibly TRBD1 for D (6 bases). Trimming pared 3 bases from V and 6 bases from J, leaving 15 bases between. Germline CDR1 is LGHDT and CDR2 is YNNKEL (reference sequence). This CDR3 spans 14 amino acids. CDR3 DNA sequence: TGTGCCAGCAGCCAGAGACAGGCCAAGGGCGAGCAGTACTTC. Its translation: CASSQRQAKGEQYF.

V usage is TRBV6-5 and J usage is TRBJ2-5; 7 bases line up with TRBD1. V lost 4 bases, J lost 2 bases, and 7 bases stayed unmatched. The CDR3 has 15 residues. CDR1 and CDR2 (germline): MNHEY, SVGAGI. The CDR3 loop reads CASSLGGPRQETQYF. The CDR3 nucleotides are TGTGCCAGCAGTTTAGGGGGCCCCCGTCAAGAGACCCAGTACTTC.

V and J are TRBV7-7 and TRBJ2-3; no definite D call. From germline, CDR1 is SSHAT and CDR2 FNYEAQ (reference sequence). Trimming cost V 1 base and J 1 base, with 9 bases left between them. This CDR3 is 15 amino acids long. This chain's CDR3 is CASSLGLAGTDTQYF. The CDR3 nucleotides are TGTGCCAGCAGCTTAGGGTTGGCGGGCACAGATACGCAGTATTTT.

The chain combines TRBV5-1 with TRBJ2-1; 12 bases agree with TRBD2. Germline V gene data show CDR1 as SGHRS and CDR2 as YFSETQ. With 0 bases clipped from V and 7 bases from J, the junction kept 8 bases outside the gene matches. The CDR3 covers 17 residues. CDR3 nucleotide sequence: TGCGCCAGCAGCTTGGGACTAGCGGGGGCGGGTGGGAATGAGCAGTTCTTC. Residues: CASSLGLAGAGGNEQFF.

The chain carries TRBV6-4 and TRBJ2-6, with 9 bases matching TRBD1. V gave up 6 bases and J gave up 4 bases; unmatched junction bases: 10. In germline, CDR1 is MRHNA, CDR2 SNTAGT. The CDR3 spans 17 residues. CDR3 DNA sequence: TGTGCCAGCAGGTCACAGGGGGCAATTCCCGGGGCCAACGTCCTGACTTTC. Its translation: CASRSQGAIPGANVLTF.